This T cell receptor (beta chain) was observed in a study of CD8+CD57+ T cells in acquired aplastic anemia. Findings and caveats of the study: Patients shared just under 30 CD8+ CDR3 sequences with controls.

CDR1 SNHLY and CDR2 FYNNEI come from the germline V gene. The CDR3 consists of 14 residues. Unmatched junction bases numbered 9, after V lost 5 bases and J lost 6 bases. Genomic DNA, serving as template, underwent TCR beta VDJ and CDR3 profiling. TCRdb used MiXCR to reprocess the reads, holding one entry per CDR3 protein. The table includes roughly 180,000 distinct CDR3 sequences, less than 50% detected once. There are many counts of this clonotype. Antigen: not known. The authors sequenced patients whose flow cytometry had shown CD8+CD57+ cell expansion. The chain employs TRBV2 and TRBJ2-7; 8 bases are shared with TRBD1. This TCR derives from a human donor with aplastic anemia. The specimen was sorted CD4+, CD8+, or CD8+CD57+ T cells (not recorded which) from PBMCs. As DNA, the CDR3 is TGTGCCAGCAGTCGAACAACAGGGACAGGCGAGCAGTACTTC. The encoded protein is CASSRTTGTGEQYF.